This TCR beta chain appears in the sequencing data of a study of T cell clonotyping in hematopoietic cell transplantation. Regarding this clone: Its antigen is currently unknown.

V lost 3 bases to trimming and J lost 3 bases; unmatched junction nucleotides: 14. The germline CDR1 and CDR2 sequences are LNHDA and SQIVND (reference sequence). The CDR3 totals 18 residues. Study-wide results and limits: Pathologically expanded recipient clonotypes increased progressively from day 30 to day 180 as diversity fell. Few recipient clonotypes overlapped donors; over 95% were de novo at given depth. Broader posttransplant TCR repertoire diversity was predicted by graft donor and pretransplant recipient Inverse Simpson Index values.

Clones were sequenced by immunoSEQ multiplex PCR, and TCRdb holds only the in-frame ones, with some missing. The sample records tens of thousands of clones, about 95% being singletons. This clonotype was sampled from a young man in good health. Some clones in this sample may be carry-over from other donors' samples. The J gene is TRBJ1-5, the V gene TRBV19; TRBD1 matches at 7 bases. Material for sequencing was peripheral blood mononuclear cells. The CDR3 reads CASSIRARGIGDNQPQHF. In DNA, the CDR3 is TGTGCCAGTAGTATCAGGGCCAGGGGGATTGGAGACAATCAGCCCCAGCATTTT.